This T cell receptor beta chain originates from a study of T cell responses to AZD1222 COVID-19 vaccine. Looking at the study overall: Second doses that came at about 4 or about 12 weeks were put together.

The CDR3 spans 12 residues. Germline CDR1 is LNHDA and CDR2 is SQIVND (reference sequence). V lost 6 bases, J lost 5 bases, and 10 bases lay in between. A remark on this clone: Antigen specificity is unknown.

Study-level results: Mapped onto spike, vaccine-associated CD4 TCRs spanned it and were dominant at 160-218 and 743-854. Clonal diversity may have been underestimated, and the donors were mostly white British, with more females than males. Spike-specific TCR breadth rose after two AZD1222 doses, and depth rose as well.

Profiling relied on immunoSEQ multiplex PCR, and the TCRdb table lists in-frame clones only, not all of them. Here the sample spans some 120,000 clones, over 90% being singletons. The TCR was taken from an adult in good health. The specimen was peripheral blood, collected on day 0 of AZD1222 vaccination. This chain uses TRBV19 with TRBJ1-2; the D is unclear. The CDR3: CASSRATYGYTF. The DNA of the CDR3 is TGTGCCAGTAGCCGGGCAACTTATGGCTACACCTTC.